A single sample gave rise to the 20 T cell receptor beta chains below, sequenced in a study of radiation and T cells in renal cell carcinoma. Clones were read by immunoSEQ multiplex PCR, and TCRdb kept only the in-frame ones, dropping some. This sample carries around 140,000 clones, less than 90% of them seen once, and the ten largest clones take under 25%. Time point: baseline pretreatment blood. Treatment in this sample: 15 Gy SBRT to primary tumor, nephrectomy 4 weeks later. Sequencing used blood, obtained from a patient whose treatment included radiotherapy and nephrectomy. Source of these receptors: a woman between 50 and 59 years old with renal cell carcinoma.

This chain joins TRBV28 and TRBJ2-7; TRBD2 aligns across 13 bases. This CDR3 contains 16 residues. Germline V gene data show CDR1 as MDHEN and CDR2 as SYDVKM. Losses at the gene ends were 5 bases for V and 6 bases for J; bases not matched to a gene: 10. The CDR3 nucleotides read TGTGCCAGCAGTACCTCGGGACTAGCGGGGCCCTTCGAGCAGTACTTC. It codes for CASSTSGLAGPFEQYF.

The chain has TRBV5-1 and TRBJ2-3; tentative D call: TRBD2 (5 bases). The CDR3 length is 13 residues. Germline V gene lookup returns CDR1 SGHRS and CDR2 YFSETQ. Trimming removed 3 bases at V and 1 base at J, with 6 bases between. This chain's CDR3 is CASSSEGTDTQYF. CDR3 coding DNA: TGCGCCAGCAGCTCGGAGGGCACAGATACGCAGTATTTT. The full variable domain, in which reference TRBV5-1 and TRBJ2-3 provide the parts outside the CDR3, is KAGVTQTPRYLIKTRGQQVTLSCSPISGHRSVSWYQQTPGQGLQFLFEYFSETQRNKGNFPGRFSGRQFSNSRSEMNVSTLELGDSALYLCASSSEGTDTQYFGPGTRLTVL.

The CDR3 region is CAWSRTGTGGDQPQHF. CDR3 coding DNA: TGTGCCTGGAGTCGTACCGGGACAGGGGGCGATCAGCCCCAGCATTTT. The chain recombines TRBV30 with TRBJ1-5; TRBD1 aligns across 12 bases. Germline CDR1 reads GTSNPN; CDR2 reads SVGIG (reference sequence). Trimming at V came to 2 bases and at J to 5 bases, leaving 7 bases not matched to a gene. The CDR3 totals 16 residues.

The J gene is TRBJ2-6, the V gene TRBV30, with D unresolved. V was clipped by 0 bases and J by 0 bases, with 15 bases between them. CDR3 length: 18 residues. Germline CDR1 is GTSNPN and CDR2 is SVGIG (reference sequence). Here the CDR3 DNA reads TGTGCCTGGAGTGTACGAAACTACTTCCTCTCTGGGGCCAACGTCCTGACTTTC. Translated: CAWSVRNYFLSGANVLTF.

This clone was picked up a small number of times. The chain employs TRBV5-1 and TRBJ1-2, with 8 bases that match TRBD1. The CDR3 has 14 amino acids. Germline CDR1 is SGHRS and CDR2 is YFSETQ. Germline trimming cut 2 bases from V and 6 bases from J; bases unmatched to any gene: 6. This CDR3 is CASSLTQGADGYTF. The CDR3, as DNA: TGCGCCAGCAGCTTAACTCAGGGGGCGGATGGCTACACCTTC.

The V and J genes are TRBV9 and TRBJ1-2; 8 nucleotides line up with TRBD1. CDR1 is SGDLS, CDR2 YYNGEE, per germline. The CDR3 is 16 residues long. The trim removed 0 bases at V and 0 bases at J, leaving 4 bases unmatched. For the CDR3, the DNA is TGTGCCAGCAGCGTAGCGGAACAGGGGGCTAACTATGGCTACACCTTC. It codes for CASSVAEQGANYGYTF.

This clone has just one count. The chain is built from TRBV7-6 and TRBJ2-1, with 13 nucleotides matching TRBD2. Trimming removed 1 base from V and 7 bases from J; junction bases left unmatched: 7. This CDR3 has 17 amino acids. Per germline, CDR1 SGHVS and CDR2 FNYEAQ. In DNA form, the CDR3 reads TGTGCCAGCAGCTTAGAGCGGGGACTAGCGGGAAGTAATGAGCAGTTCTTC. Its protein is CASSLERGLAGSNEQFF.

This clone appeared a few times. The chain is built from TRBV15 and TRBJ2-5; unclear D gene. CDR3 size: 12 residues. Between the trimmed V and J ends, which lost 0 bases and 5 bases, there was a span of 4 bases. From germline, CDR1 is LNHNV and CDR2 YYDKDF (reference sequence). CDR3 region: CATSRDIETQYF. In nucleotides, the CDR3 is TGTGCCACCAGCAGAGATATCGAGACCCAGTACTTC.

CDR3 nucleotides: TGTGCCAGCAGCCAAGTAGCGACTAGCGGGAGCCACACCGGGGAGCTGTTTTTT. Translating it yields CASSQVATSGSHTGELFF. The chain is built from TRBV14 and TRBJ2-2; 12 bases are shared with TRBD2. In germline, CDR1 is SGHDN, CDR2 FVKESK. V was pared by 1 base and J by 3 bases, with 6 bases of the junction left unmatched. The CDR3 is 18 amino acids.

This clone was recorded only once. J is TRBJ2-2 and V is TRBV6-6; 8 nucleotides line up with TRBD2. Germline-derived CDR1 and CDR2 are MNHNY and SVGAGI (reference sequence). The junction had 7 bases not matched to a gene; V was cut back by 5 bases and J by 5 bases. CDR3 length: 15 residues. The CDR3 coding sequence is TGTGCCAGCAGTCCTAGCGGGCCTTTAACCGGGGAGCTGTTTTTT. Its translation: CASSPSGPLTGELFF.

This clone was recorded only once. J is TRBJ1-6 and V is TRBV30, with D possibly being TRBD1 (5 bases). Trimming pared 2 bases from V and 5 bases from J, leaving 10 bases between. The V gene's germline CDR1 is GTSNPN and CDR2 SVGIG (reference sequence). The CDR3 totals 14 residues. The CDR3 is CAWSKDTDNSPLHF. For the CDR3, the DNA is TGTGCCTGGAGTAAGGACACAGATAATTCACCCCTCCACTTT.

This rearrangement joins TRBV2 to TRBJ1-2, with TRBD1 matching over 8 bases. This CDR3 has 15 residues. J lost 5 bases, V lost 5 bases, and 10 bases had no gene match. CDR1 SNHLY and CDR2 FYNNEI come from the germline V gene. This chain's CDR3 is CASSLHPGQDYGYTF. In DNA, the CDR3 is TGTGCCAGCAGTCTCCACCCGGGACAGGATTATGGCTACACCTTC.

This clone appeared a few times. The rearrangement joins TRBV6-5 to TRBJ2-2, with 8 bases lining up with TRBD1. CDR1 and CDR2 from the germline V gene are MNHEY and SVGAGI. Trimming cost V 4 bases and J 4 bases; bases outside gene matches: 2. The CDR3 totals 14 residues. This CDR3 reads CASSSGQVTGELFF. The CDR3 DNA is TGTGCCAGCAGTTCGGGACAGGTCACCGGGGAGCTGTTTTTT.

This chain links TRBV7-9 with TRBJ1-5; D is unresolved. Deletions cut 3 bases from V and 3 bases from J, with 3 bases between. This CDR3 is built from 12 residues. Germline CDR1 reads SEHNR; CDR2 reads FQNEAQ (reference sequence). CDR3: CASSFSNQPQHF. DNA for the CDR3: TGTGCCAGCAGCTTCTCCAATCAGCCCCAGCATTTT.

The rearrangement links TRBV5-1 to TRBJ2-5, with TRBD2 matching over 8 bases. This CDR3 is 15 amino acids long. Trimming took 1 base from V and 5 from J; bases not matched to a gene: 7. Germline CDR1 is SGHRS and CDR2 is YFSETQ. CDR3 nucleotides: TGCGCCAGCAGCTTGTCTGGGACTAGAGGGGAGACCCAGTACTTC. Its protein is CASSLSGTRGETQYF.

The chain couples TRBV5-1 to TRBJ1-1, with a tentative D call TRBD1 (5 bases). The CDR3 extends over 14 amino acids. V shed 0 bases and J shed 2 bases, with 8 bases lying between them. Per germline, CDR1 SGHRS and CDR2 YFSETQ. The CDR3 region is CASSLAGANTEAFF. CDR3 bases: TGCGCCAGCAGCTTGGCCGGGGCCAACACTGAAGCTTTCTTT.

The chain is built from TRBV21-1 and TRBJ2-7; whether TRBD2, the table's D call, matches the DNA was not checked. TRBV21-1 is a recognized pseudogene. This CDR3 region has 14 residues. The CDR3 sequence: CASSEGADHYEQYF. CDR3 DNA sequence: TGTGCCAGCAGCGAGGGAGCAGACCACTACGAGCAGTACTTC.

The rearrangement uses TRBV4-3 and TRBJ2-6; perhaps TRBD2 as D (6 bases). This CDR3 is built from 20 residues. The germline V gene encodes CDR1 LGHNA and CDR2 YSLEER. Trimming took off 0 bases at V and 0 bases at J, with 18 bases between the two ends. The CDR3 DNA sequence: TGCGCCAGCAGCCAAGAGGGTGGCGGGGACCTACTCTCTGGGGCCAACGTCCTGACTTTC. Encoded protein: CASSQEGGGDLLSGANVLTF.

The gene calls are TRBV2 and TRBJ1-5; D gene ambiguous. Deletions cut 4 bases from V and 4 bases from J, with 11 bases between. CDR3 length: 14 amino acids. CDR1 and CDR2 from the germline V gene are SNHLY and FYNNEI. The CDR3 is CASSVRRGNQPQHF. CDR3 coding DNA: TGTGCCAGCAGTGTTCGGCGGGGAAATCAGCCCCAGCATTTT. Filled out from reference TRBV2 and TRBJ1-5, the complete variable domain reads EPEVTQTPSHQVTQMGQEVILRCVPISNHLYFYWYRQILGQKVEFLVSFYNNEISEKSEIFDDQFSVERPDGSNFTLKIRSTKLEDSAMYFCASSVRRGNQPQHFGDGTRLSIL.

The CDR3 nucleotides read TGTGCCAGCAGCTTAACAGGGAGCGAGCAGTACTTC. It is translated as CASSLTGSEQYF. The chain employs TRBV7-1 and TRBJ2-7, with D possibly matching TRBD1 (6 bases). TRBV7-1 is an ORF, and what it does is uncertain. V gave up 4 bases and J gave up 6 bases, with 10 bases separating them. The CDR3 totals 12 residues.